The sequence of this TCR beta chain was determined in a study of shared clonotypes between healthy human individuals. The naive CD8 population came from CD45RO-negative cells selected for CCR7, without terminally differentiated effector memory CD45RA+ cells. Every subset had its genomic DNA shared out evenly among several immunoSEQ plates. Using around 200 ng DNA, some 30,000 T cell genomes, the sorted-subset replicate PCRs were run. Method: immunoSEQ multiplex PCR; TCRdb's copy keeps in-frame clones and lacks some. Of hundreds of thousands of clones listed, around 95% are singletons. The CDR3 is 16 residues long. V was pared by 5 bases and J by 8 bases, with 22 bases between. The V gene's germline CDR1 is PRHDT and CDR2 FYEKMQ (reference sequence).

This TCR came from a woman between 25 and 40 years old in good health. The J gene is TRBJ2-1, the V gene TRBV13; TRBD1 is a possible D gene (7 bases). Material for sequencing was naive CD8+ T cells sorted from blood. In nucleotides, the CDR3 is TGTGCCAGCAGCGGCAGGGGGGCGGGACCGGAATATGAGCAGTTCTTC. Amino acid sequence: CASSGRGAGPEYEQFF.